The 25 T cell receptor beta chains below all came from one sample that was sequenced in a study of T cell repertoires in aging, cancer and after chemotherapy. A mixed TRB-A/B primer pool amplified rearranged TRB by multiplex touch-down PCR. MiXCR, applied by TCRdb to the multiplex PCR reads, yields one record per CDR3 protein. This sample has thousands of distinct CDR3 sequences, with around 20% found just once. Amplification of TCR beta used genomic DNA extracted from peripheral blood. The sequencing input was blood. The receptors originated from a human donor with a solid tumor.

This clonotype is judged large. CDR3 nucleotide sequence: TGTGCCAGTAGCTCGGACAAGTCGAGTGGCTACACCTTC. Translating it yields CASSSDKSSGYTF. The rearrangement uses TRBV19 and TRBJ1-2; possible D gene TRBD1, 5 bases. CDR3 length equals 13 residues. Per the germline V gene, CDR1 is LNHDA and CDR2 is SQIVND (reference sequence). Trimming cost V 6 bases and J 7 bases, with 15 bases left between them.

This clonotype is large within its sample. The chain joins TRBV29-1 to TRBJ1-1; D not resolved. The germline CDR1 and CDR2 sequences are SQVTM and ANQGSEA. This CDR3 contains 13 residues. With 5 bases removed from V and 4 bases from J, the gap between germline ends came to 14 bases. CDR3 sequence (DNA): TGCAGCGTTACTATGGGTGGTAGCACTGAAGCTTTCTTT. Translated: CSVTMGGSTEAFF.

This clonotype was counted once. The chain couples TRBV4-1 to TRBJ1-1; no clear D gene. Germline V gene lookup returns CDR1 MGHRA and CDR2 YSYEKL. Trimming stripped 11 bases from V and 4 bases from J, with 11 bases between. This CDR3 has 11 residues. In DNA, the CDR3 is TGCGCCTCCACACTTGGCACTGAAGCTTTCTTT. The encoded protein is CASTLGTEAFF.

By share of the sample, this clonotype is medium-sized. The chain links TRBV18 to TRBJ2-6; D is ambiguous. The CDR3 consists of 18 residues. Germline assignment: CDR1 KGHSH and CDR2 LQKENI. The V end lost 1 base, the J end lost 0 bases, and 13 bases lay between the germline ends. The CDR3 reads CASSPQSALGSGANVLTF. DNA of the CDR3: TGTGCCAGCTCACCACAATCGGCCCTTGGCTCTGGGGCCAACGTCCTGACTTTC.

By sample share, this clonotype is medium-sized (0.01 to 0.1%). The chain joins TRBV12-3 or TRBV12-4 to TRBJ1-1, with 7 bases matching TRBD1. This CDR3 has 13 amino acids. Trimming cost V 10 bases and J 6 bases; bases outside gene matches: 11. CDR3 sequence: CANTLITGAEAFF. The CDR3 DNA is TGTGCCAACACCCTCATCACAGGGGCTGAAGCTTTCTTT.

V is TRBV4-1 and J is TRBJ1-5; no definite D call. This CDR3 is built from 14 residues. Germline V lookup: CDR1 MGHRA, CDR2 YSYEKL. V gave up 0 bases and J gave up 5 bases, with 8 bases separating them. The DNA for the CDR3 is TGCGCCAGCAGCCAAGATCGACCCGATCAGCCCCAGCATTTT. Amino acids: CASSQDRPDQPQHF.

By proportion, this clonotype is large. CDR3 in amino acids: CASSKQGIGYTF. In nucleotides, the CDR3 is TGTGCCAGCAGCAAACAGGGGATCGGCTACACCTTC. The chain carries TRBV13 and TRBJ1-2, with 7 bases lining up with TRBD1. CDR3 length: 12 amino acids. Germline V lookup: CDR1 PRHDT, CDR2 FYEKMQ (reference sequence). V trimming: 5 bases; J trimming: 8 bases; junction bases outside the gene matches: 5.

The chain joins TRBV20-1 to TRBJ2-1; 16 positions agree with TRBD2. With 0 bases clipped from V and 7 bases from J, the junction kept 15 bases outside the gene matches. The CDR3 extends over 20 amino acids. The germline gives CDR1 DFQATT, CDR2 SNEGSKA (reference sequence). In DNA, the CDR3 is TGCAGTGCTAGAGATTATACCGGGACTAGCGGGAGGGCGAGTCATAATGAGCAGTTCTTC. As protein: CSARDYTGTSGRASHNEQFF.

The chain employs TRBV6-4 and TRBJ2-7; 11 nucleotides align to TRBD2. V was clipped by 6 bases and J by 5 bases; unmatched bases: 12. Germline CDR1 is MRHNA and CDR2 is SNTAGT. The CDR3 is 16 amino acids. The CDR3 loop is CASSLRLAGRGNEQYF. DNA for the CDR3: TGTGCCAGCAGCCTCCGACTAGCGGGGCGCGGCAACGAGCAGTACTTC.

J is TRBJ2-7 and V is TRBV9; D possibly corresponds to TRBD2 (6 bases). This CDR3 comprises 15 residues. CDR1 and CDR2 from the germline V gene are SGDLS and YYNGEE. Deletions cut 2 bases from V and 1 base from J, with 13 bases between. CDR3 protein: CASSVGDSPSYEQYF. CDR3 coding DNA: TGTGCCAGCAGCGTGGGGGACTCTCCTTCCTACGAGCAGTACTTC.

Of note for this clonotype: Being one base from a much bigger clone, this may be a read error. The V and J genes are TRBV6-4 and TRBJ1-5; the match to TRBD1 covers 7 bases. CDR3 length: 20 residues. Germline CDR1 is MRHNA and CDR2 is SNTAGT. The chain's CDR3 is CASSGSRGQRTWSLNQPRHF. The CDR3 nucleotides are TGTGCCAGCAGTGGCTCCCGGGGACAGAGAACTTGGAGTTTAAATCAGCCCCGGCATTTT.

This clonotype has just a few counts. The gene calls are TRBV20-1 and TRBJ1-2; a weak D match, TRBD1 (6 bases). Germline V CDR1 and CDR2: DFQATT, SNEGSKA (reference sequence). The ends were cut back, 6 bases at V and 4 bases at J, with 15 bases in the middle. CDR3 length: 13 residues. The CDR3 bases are TGCAGTGCACCTCAGGGGAGAAGCTATGGCTACACCTTC. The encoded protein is CSAPQGRSYGYTF.

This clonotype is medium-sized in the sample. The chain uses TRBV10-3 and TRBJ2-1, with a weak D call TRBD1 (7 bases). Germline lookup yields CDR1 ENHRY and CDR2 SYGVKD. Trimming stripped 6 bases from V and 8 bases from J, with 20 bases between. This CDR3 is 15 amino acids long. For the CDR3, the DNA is TGTGCCATCAGCCCCAGGGGGGACTCCACGGATGAGCAGTTCTTC. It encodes CAISPRGDSTDEQFF.

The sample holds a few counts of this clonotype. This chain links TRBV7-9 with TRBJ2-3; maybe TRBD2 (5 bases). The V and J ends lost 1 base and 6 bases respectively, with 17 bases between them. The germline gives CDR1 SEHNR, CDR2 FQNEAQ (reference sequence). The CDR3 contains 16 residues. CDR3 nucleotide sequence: TGTGCCAGCAGCTTAGGGTCTAGCCCTCGGAGGGATACGCAGTATTTT. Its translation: CASSLGSSPRRDTQYF.

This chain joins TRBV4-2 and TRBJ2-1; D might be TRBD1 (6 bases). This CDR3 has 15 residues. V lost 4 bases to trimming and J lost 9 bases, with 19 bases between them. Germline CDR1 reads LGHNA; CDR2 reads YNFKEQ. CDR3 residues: CASSLHRVNYAEQFF. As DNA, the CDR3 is TGTGCCAGCAGCCTCCACAGGGTTAACTATGCTGAGCAGTTCTTC.

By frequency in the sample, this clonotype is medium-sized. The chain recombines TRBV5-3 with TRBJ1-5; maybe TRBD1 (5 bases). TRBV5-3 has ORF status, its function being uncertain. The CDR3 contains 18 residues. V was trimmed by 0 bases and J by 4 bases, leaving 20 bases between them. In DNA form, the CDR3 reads TGTGCCAGAAGCTTGGGGATTTTGGAGACAGCCGAGAATCAGCCCCAGCATTTT. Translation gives CARSLGILETAENQPQHF.

In nucleotides, the CDR3 is TGTGCCAGCAGCCCCGGAGGGGGCGGAGGGGAAAAACTGTTTTTT. Its protein is CASSPGGGGGEKLFF. The chain joins TRBV7-2 to TRBJ1-4; 7 bases match TRBD1. The CDR3 contains 15 residues. CDR1 SGHTA and CDR2 FQGNSA come from the germline V gene. Trimming cost V 5 bases and J 8 bases; bases outside gene matches: 11.

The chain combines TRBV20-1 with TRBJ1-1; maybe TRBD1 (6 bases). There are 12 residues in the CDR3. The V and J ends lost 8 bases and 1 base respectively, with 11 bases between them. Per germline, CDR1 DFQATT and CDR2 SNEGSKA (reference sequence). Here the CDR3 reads CSTRTENTEAFF. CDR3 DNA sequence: TGCAGTACCAGGACAGAGAACACTGAAGCTTTCTTT.

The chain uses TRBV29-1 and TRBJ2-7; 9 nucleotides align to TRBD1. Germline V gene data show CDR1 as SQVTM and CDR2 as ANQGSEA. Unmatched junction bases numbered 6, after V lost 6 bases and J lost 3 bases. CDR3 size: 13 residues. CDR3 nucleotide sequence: TGCAGCGTCGTTCACAGGGGGCACTACGAGCAGTACTTC. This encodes CSVVHRGHYEQYF.

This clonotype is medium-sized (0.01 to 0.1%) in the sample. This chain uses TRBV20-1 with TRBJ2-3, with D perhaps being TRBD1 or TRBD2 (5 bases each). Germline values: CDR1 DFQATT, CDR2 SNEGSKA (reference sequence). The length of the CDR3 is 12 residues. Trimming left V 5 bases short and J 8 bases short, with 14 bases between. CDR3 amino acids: CSAYRDASTQYF. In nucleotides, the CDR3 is TGCAGTGCTTACCGGGACGCTAGTACGCAGTATTTT.

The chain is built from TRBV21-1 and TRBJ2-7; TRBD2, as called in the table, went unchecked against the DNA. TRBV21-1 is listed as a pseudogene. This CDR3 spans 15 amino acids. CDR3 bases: TGTGCCAGCAGCAAAGAGGGGGAGGGTTCCTCCGAGCAGTACGTC. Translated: CASSKEGEGSSEQYV.

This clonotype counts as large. Here the CDR3 reads CASSYGQYEKLFF. Written as DNA, the CDR3 is TGTGCCAGCAGTTACGGGCAGTACGAAAAACTGTTTTTT. This chain links TRBV6-6 with TRBJ1-4; D call uncertain. V shed 2 bases and J shed 8 bases, with 9 bases lying between them. Germline CDR1 and CDR2: MNHNY and SVGAGI (reference sequence). The CDR3 consists of 13 residues.

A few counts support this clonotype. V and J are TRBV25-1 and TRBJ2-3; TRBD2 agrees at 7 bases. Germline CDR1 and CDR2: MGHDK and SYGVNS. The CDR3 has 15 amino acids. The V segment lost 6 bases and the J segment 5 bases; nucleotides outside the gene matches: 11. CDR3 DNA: TGTGCCAGCAGGGGCGTGAGTTGGACTAGAGATACGCAGTATTTT. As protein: CASRGVSWTRDTQYF.

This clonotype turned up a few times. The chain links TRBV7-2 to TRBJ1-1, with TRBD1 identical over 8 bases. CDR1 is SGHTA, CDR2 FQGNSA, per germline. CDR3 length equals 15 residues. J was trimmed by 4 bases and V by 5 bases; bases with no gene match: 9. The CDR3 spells CASSMGATGGTEAFF. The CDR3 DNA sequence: TGTGCCAGCAGCATGGGTGCTACAGGGGGCACTGAAGCTTTCTTT.

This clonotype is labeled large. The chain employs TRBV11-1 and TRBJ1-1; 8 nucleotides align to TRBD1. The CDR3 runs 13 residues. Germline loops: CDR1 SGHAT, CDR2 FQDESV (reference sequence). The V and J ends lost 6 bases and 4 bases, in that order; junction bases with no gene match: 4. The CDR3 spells CASSYGQGTEAFF. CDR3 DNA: TGTGCCAGCAGTTACGGACAGGGCACTGAAGCTTTCTTT.